The count of the clone carrying this T cell receptor (beta chain) is one. V lost 3 bases and J lost 4, with 7 bases in between. The CDR3 runs to 13 residues. These data are taken from a study of blood T cell repertoires in COVID-19. The data were produced by immunoSEQ multiplex PCR, yet TCRdb's version contains in-frame clones alone and is incomplete. The table shows about 330,000 clones, with about four fifths occurring only once. Material: peripheral blood. This TCR was recovered from a woman aged 45-65 years with acute or convalescent COVID-19. V gene TRBV12-3 or TRBV12-4 combines with J gene TRBJ1-5; D might be TRBD1 (5 bases). CDR3 residues: CASSLDTNQPQHF. In nucleotides, the CDR3 is TGTGCCAGCAGTTTGGACACGAATCAGCCCCAGCATTTT.